The 9 T cell receptor beta chains listed next were all sequenced from one sample in a study of shared clonotypes between healthy human individuals. Measured with immunoSEQ multiplex PCR; TCRdb has only the in-frame clones, and not every one. The table records 2 million to 2.5 million clones, around 92% of them present only once. Sequenced sample: naive CD4+ T cells from PBMCs. Subset in this sample: CD45RA+ positively selected. These receptor sequences come from a man younger than 30 in good health. Some clones in this sample may be carry-over from other donors' samples.

The chain links TRBV15 to TRBJ2-1; the match to TRBD1 covers 8 bases. J gave up 4 bases and V 0 bases, and 11 bases lay outside the gene matches. Per germline, CDR1 LNHNV and CDR2 YYDKDF (reference sequence). The CDR3 consists of 18 residues. CDR3 residues: CATSRDILVGDRYNEQFF. The CDR3 DNA is TGTGCCACCAGCAGAGATATTTTAGTTGGGGACAGGTACAATGAGCAGTTCTTC. The full variable domain, rest sourced from reference TRBV15 and TRBJ2-1, is DAMVIQNPRYQVTQFGKPVTLSCSQTLNHNVMYWYQQKSSQAPKLLFHYYDKDFNNEADTPDNFQSRRPNTSFCFLDIRSPGLGDTAMYLCATSRDILVGDRYNEQFFGPGTRLTVL.

The genes are TRBV11-2 and TRBJ1-5, with D uncertain. This CDR3 contains 15 residues. V was pared by 2 bases and J by 9 bases, with 17 bases between. Germline values: CDR1 SGHAT, CDR2 FQNNGV. CDR3 DNA sequence: TGTGCCAGCAGCTTAAGGTCGGAGAGAACGTCGCCCCAGCATTTT. Protein product: CASSLRSERTSPQHF.

This chain connects TRBV27 to TRBJ2-2, with TRBD1 matching 9 bases. With V trimmed by 4 bases and J by 7 bases, 13 bases remained unmatched. CDR3 length: 17 residues. Germline CDR1 MNHEY, CDR2 SMNVEV (reference sequence). CDR3: CASSSYTGTGMGGELFF. The CDR3 DNA reads TGTGCCAGCAGTTCCTATACCGGGACAGGGATGGGCGGGGAGCTGTTTTTT.

The gene calls are TRBV14 and TRBJ1-4; D possibly corresponds to TRBD1 (5 bases). The CDR3 consists of 14 residues. The V end was cut by 5 bases, the J end by 10 bases, with 17 bases between. The germline V gene has CDR1 SGHDN and CDR2 FVKESK. The chain's CDR3 is CASSATGRVGKLFF. For the CDR3, the DNA is TGTGCCAGCAGCGCGACGGGACGTGTTGGAAAACTGTTTTTT.

This chain links TRBV30 with TRBJ2-5; D remains unclear. Trimming stripped 4 bases from V and 2 bases from J, with 2 bases between. Germline CDR1 is GTSNPN and CDR2 is SVGIG (reference sequence). The CDR3 sequence is 10 residues long. DNA for the CDR3: TGTGCCTGGACGCAAGAGACCCAGTACTTC. Its protein is CAWTQETQYF.

This clone appeared once. The chain employs TRBV14 and TRBJ2-7; a possible D gene is TRBD2 (7 bases). Trimming took off 5 bases at V and 2 bases at J, with 13 bases between the two ends. CDR1 is SGHDN, CDR2 FVKESK, per germline. This CDR3 has 14 residues. The CDR3 region has the DNA TGTGCCAGCAGCAGAGGGAGGGGGACCTACGAGCAGTACTTC. Its protein is CASSRGRGTYEQYF. The whole variable domain, filled in from reference TRBV14 and TRBJ2-7, reads EAGVTQFPSHSVIEKGQTVTLRCDPISGHDNLYWYRRVMGKEIKFLLHFVKESKQDESGMPNNRFLAERTGGTYSTLKVQPAELEDSGVYFCASSRGRGTYEQYFGPGTRLTVT.

This clone was seen just once. The chain joins TRBV9 to TRBJ1-2; a possible D gene is TRBD1 (5 bases). Germline assignment: CDR1 SGDLS and CDR2 YYNGEE. This CDR3 comprises 16 residues. V was trimmed by 0 bases and J by 4 bases, leaving 16 bases between them. CDR3 sequence: CASSVGGGQGLYGYTF. In nucleotides, the CDR3 is TGTGCCAGCAGCGTAGGGGGAGGGCAGGGCCTCTATGGCTACACCTTC.

The J gene is TRBJ1-2, the V gene TRBV27; D is ambiguous. V dropped 4 bases and J dropped 1 base, with 10 bases sitting between them. Germline V gene sequence: CDR1 MNHEY, CDR2 SMNVEV (reference sequence). This CDR3 contains 14 residues. The CDR3 DNA sequence: TGTGCCAGCAGTTCTCACAGCCTTAACTATGGCTACACCTTC. Residues: CASSSHSLNYGYTF.

The rearrangement uses TRBV27 and TRBJ2-2, with D perhaps matching TRBD1 or TRBD2 (5 bases each). V lost 4 bases and J 1 base, leaving 22 bases between the germline ends. From germline, CDR1 is MNHEY and CDR2 SMNVEV (reference sequence). CDR3 length: 19 residues. DNA of the CDR3: TGTGCCAGCAGTTCTCTACTCTTGGGGCTAGCAGAGAACACCGGGGAGCTGTTTTTT. Translated, it gives CASSSLLLGLAENTGELFF.